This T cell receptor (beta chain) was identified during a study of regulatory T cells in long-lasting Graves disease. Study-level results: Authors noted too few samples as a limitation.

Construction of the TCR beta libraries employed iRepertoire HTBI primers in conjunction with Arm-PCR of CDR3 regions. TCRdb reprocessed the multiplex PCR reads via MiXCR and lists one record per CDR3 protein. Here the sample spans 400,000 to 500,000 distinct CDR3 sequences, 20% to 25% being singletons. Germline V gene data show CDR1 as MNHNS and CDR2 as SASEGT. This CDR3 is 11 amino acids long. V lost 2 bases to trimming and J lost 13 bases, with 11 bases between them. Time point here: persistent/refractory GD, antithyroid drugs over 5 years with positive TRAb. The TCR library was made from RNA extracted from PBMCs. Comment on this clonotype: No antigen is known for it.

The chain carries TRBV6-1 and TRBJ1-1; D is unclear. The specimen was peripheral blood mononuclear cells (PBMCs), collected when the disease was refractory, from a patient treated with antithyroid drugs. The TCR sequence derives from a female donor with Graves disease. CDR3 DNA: TGTGCCAGCAGTGAAACCCAGAAGGGTTTCTTT. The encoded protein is CASSETQKGFF.